Shown below are 19 T cell receptor beta chains from a single sample sequenced in a study of T cell responses to AZD1222 COVID-19 vaccine (dated by TCRdb to about 2021). Library creation used the immunoSEQ multiplex PCR assay. TCRdb retrieved this table from immuneACCESS and kept in-frame rearrangements only. Not all clones are present; in checked studies, unresolved V genes account for under half, and no reason is known for the remainder. In this sample the table shows some 140,000 clones, 92% of which occur a single time. The ten largest clones capture 2.5% to 4% of the sample. The sample's time point label, decoded: baseline before first vaccination. The source was peripheral blood, collected on day 0 of AZD1222 vaccination. These receptors all stem from an adult in good health.

The CDR3 DNA reads TGTGCCAGCAGTTACTTCGTCCGGGGGCAGCCCCAGCATTTT. It translates to CASSYFVRGQPQHF. This chain links TRBV6-2 or TRBV6-3 with TRBJ1-5; tentative D call: TRBD1 (5 bases). Trimming left V 1 base short and J 7 bases short, with 11 bases between. Germline loops: CDR1 MNHEY, CDR2 SVGEGT. This CDR3 is built from 14 residues.

This clone has just a few counts. The chain employs TRBV12-3 or TRBV12-4 and TRBJ1-3, with D possibly TRBD1 on 5 matching bases. The CDR3 has 13 amino acids. Trimming pared 2 bases from V and 5 bases from J, leaving 7 bases between. CDR3 DNA: TGTGCCAGCAGTTTACAGGGAAGAAACACCATATATTTT. It is translated as CASSLQGRNTIYF.

The chain has TRBV16 and TRBJ1-2, with TRBD1 identical over 8 bases. CDR3 length equals 15 residues. The germline gives CDR1 KGHSY, CDR2 FQNENV. Trimming at V came to 3 bases and at J to 8 bases, leaving 11 bases not matched to a gene. CDR3 protein: CASSQPQTGEEGYTF. The CDR3 DNA sequence: TGTGCCAGCAGCCAGCCCCAGACAGGGGAGGAGGGCTACACCTTC. Full variable domain (remainder filled in from reference TRBV16 and TRBJ1-2): GEEVAQTPKHLVRGEGQKAKLYCAPIKGHSYVFWYQQVLKNEFKFLISFQNENVFDETGMPKERFSAKCLPNSPCSLEIQATKLEDSAVYFCASSQPQTGEEGYTFGSGTRLTVV.

V is TRBV5-1 and J is TRBJ2-2; either TRBD1 or TRBD2 may fit D (6 bases each). CDR1 and CDR2 from the germline V gene are SGHRS and YFSETQ. There are 16 residues in the CDR3. V was shortened by 2 bases and J by 4 bases, with 15 bases between the two germline ends. The CDR3 nucleotides read TGCGCCAGCAGCTTTCAGGGGCCAGCGGGCACCGGGGAGCTGTTTTTT. Encoded protein: CASSFQGPAGTGELFF.

The gene calls are TRBV4-3 and TRBJ2-7; the D gene is possibly TRBD1 (6 bases). This CDR3 has 15 amino acids. Germline V CDR1 and CDR2: LGHNA, YSLEER. Between the trimmed V and J ends, which lost 4 bases and 0 bases, there was a span of 13 bases. Here the CDR3 reads CASSRAGDTSYEQYF. In DNA, the CDR3 is TGCGCCAGCAGCCGCGCTGGGGACACCTCCTACGAGCAGTACTTC.

The chain has TRBV19 and TRBJ1-1; no clear D. Trimming pared 4 bases from V and 3 bases from J, leaving 9 bases between. The CDR3 extends over 13 amino acids. Germline CDR1 is LNHDA and CDR2 is SQIVND (reference sequence). The CDR3 DNA reads as TGTGCCAGTAGTAGTACAGCGGACACTGAAGCTTTCTTT. Protein product: CASSSTADTEAFF.

The rearrangement uses TRBV24-1 and TRBJ2-2, with 10 positions matching TRBD2. This CDR3 contains 15 residues. Germline values: CDR1 KGHDR, CDR2 SFDVKD. The V segment lost 7 bases and the J segment 3 bases; nucleotides outside the gene matches: 4. CDR3 protein: CATRSGRVDTGELFF. The CDR3 DNA reads as TGTGCCACCAGAAGCGGGAGGGTTGACACCGGGGAGCTGTTTTTT.

The CDR3 is CASSIATSGEQYF. CDR3 coding DNA: TGTGCCAGTAGTATCGCGACTAGCGGCGAGCAGTACTTC. The rearrangement links TRBV19 to TRBJ2-7, with 9 bases identical to TRBD2. The germline CDR1 and CDR2 sequences are LNHDA and SQIVND (reference sequence). V shed 3 bases, J shed 6 bases, and the junction held 3 bases outside the gene matches. The CDR3 sequence is 13 residues long.

The V call is TRBV19, the J call TRBJ2-7; D is undetermined. Per the germline V gene, CDR1 is LNHDA and CDR2 is SQIVND (reference sequence). The CDR3 length is 12 residues. V was trimmed by 5 bases and J by 6 bases, leaving 11 bases between them. In nucleotides, the CDR3 is TGTGCCAGTAGTGGTGCCGCGGTCGAGCAGTACTTC. Its protein product is CASSGAAVEQYF.

The chain joins TRBV19 to TRBJ1-5; no firm D call. Germline loops: CDR1 LNHDA, CDR2 SQIVND (reference sequence). Trimming took off 1 base at V and 0 bases at J, with 10 bases between the two ends. The CDR3 length is 16 residues. CDR3 sequence: CASSIVGANSNQPQHF. DNA of the CDR3: TGTGCCAGTAGTATAGTTGGCGCCAATAGCAATCAGCCCCAGCATTTT.

This chain connects TRBV27 to TRBJ1-2, with D perhaps matching TRBD1 (6 bases). The CDR3 is 13 residues long. Trimming shortened V by 1 base and J by 9 bases, and 12 bases separated the two germline ends. In germline, CDR1 is MNHEY, CDR2 SMNVEV (reference sequence). The CDR3 loop is CASSLLGRDSYTF. DNA of the CDR3: TGTGCCAGCAGTTTATTGGGACGGGACAGCTACACCTTC.

The rearrangement uses TRBV27 and TRBJ2-1; TRBD2 matches at 7 bases. The CDR3 consists of 11 residues. In germline, CDR1 is MNHEY, CDR2 SMNVEV (reference sequence). With 5 bases clipped from V and 10 bases from J, the junction kept 2 bases outside the gene matches. This chain's CDR3 is CASSSGNEQFF. CDR3 nucleotides: TGTGCCAGCAGTAGCGGGAACGAGCAGTTCTTC.

This clone was detected only once. The rearrangement uses TRBV19 and TRBJ1-2; D may be TRBD1 (5 bases). This CDR3 is built from 13 residues. The germline gives CDR1 LNHDA, CDR2 SQIVND (reference sequence). V lost 6 bases and J 5 bases, leaving 13 bases between the germline ends. The CDR3 DNA follows: TGTGCCAGTAGAGAACCGGGACTTTATGGCTACACCTTC. As protein: CASREPGLYGYTF.

The chain couples TRBV19 to TRBJ1-2; no firm D call. The CDR3 is 12 residues long. CDR1 and CDR2 (germline): LNHDA, SQIVND (reference sequence). Trimming took off 11 bases at V and 8 bases at J, with 18 bases between the two ends. The CDR3 sequence: CASQEGFEGYTF. DNA of the CDR3: TGTGCCTCCCAGGAAGGTTTCGAGGGCTACACCTTC. Variable domain in full (rest from reference TRBV19 and TRBJ1-2): DGGITQSPKYLFRKEGQNVTLSCEQNLNHDAMYWYRQDPGQGLRLIYYSQIVNDFQKGDIAEGYSVSREKKESFPLTVTSAQKNPTAFYLCASQEGFEGYTFGSGTRLTVV.

J is TRBJ1-2 and V is TRBV24-1; tentative D call: TRBD1 (5 bases). This CDR3 has 19 residues. V gave up 4 bases and J gave up 0 bases, with 23 bases separating them. Germline V gene lookup returns CDR1 KGHDR and CDR2 SFDVKD. This CDR3 reads CATSDPSGREGAANYGYTF. The DNA for the CDR3 is TGTGCCACCAGTGACCCCTCCGGCAGGGAAGGAGCGGCTAACTATGGCTACACCTTC.

The chain carries TRBV24-1 and TRBJ2-1, with D perhaps TRBD2 (8 bases). CDR1 is KGHDR and CDR2 is SFDVKD in the germline V gene. Deletions cut 1 base from V and 6 bases from J, with 27 bases between. This CDR3 is built from 20 residues. The CDR3 reads CATSDLRQGPGLGLVNEQFF. The CDR3 coding sequence is TGTGCCACCAGTGATTTAAGACAGGGCCCGGGACTAGGATTGGTCAATGAGCAGTTCTTC.

J is TRBJ1-1 and V is TRBV23-1, with 7 bases identical to TRBD1. TRBV23-1 falls under the ORF class, with uncertain function. The CDR3 runs to 15 residues. The V segment lost 2 bases and the J segment 1 base; nucleotides outside the gene matches: 4. CDR3: CASSQPGTENTEAFF. The CDR3 DNA reads TGCGCCAGCAGTCAACCCGGGACAGAGAACACTGAAGCTTTCTTT.

This rearrangement joins TRBV5-6 to TRBJ2-5, with D possibly being TRBD1 (5 bases). Trimming left V 1 base short and J 6 bases short, with 13 bases between. Germline assignment: CDR1 SGHDT and CDR2 YYEEEE. This CDR3 has 14 residues. CDR3 amino acids: CASSLSAGKKTQYF. The CDR3 DNA follows: TGTGCCAGCAGCTTGTCGGCAGGGAAAAAGACCCAGTACTTC.

The chain joins TRBV9 to TRBJ2-1, with unresolved D. The CDR3 length is 16 residues. V was cut by 0 bases and J by 0 bases, with 10 bases left in between. CDR1 and CDR2 from the germline V gene are SGDLS and YYNGEE. DNA of the CDR3: TGTGCCAGCAGCGTAGTGGGCGTGAGCTCCTACAATGAGCAGTTCTTC. As protein: CASSVVGVSSYNEQFF.